Shown below are 10 T cell receptor beta chains from a single sample sequenced in a study of radiation and T cells in renal cell carcinoma. Described time point: blood 2 weeks post-SBRT. The treatment is: 15 Gy SBRT to primary tumor, nephrectomy 4 weeks later. Produced via immunoSEQ multiplex PCR; TCRdb's table is partial and in-frame only. The sample carries around 130,000 clones, more than 75% recorded once. Here the sequenced sample was blood, taken from a patient whose treatment included radiotherapy and nephrectomy. The receptors were gathered from a woman in her 70s with renal cell carcinoma.

The V and J genes are TRBV19 and TRBJ2-1, with TRBD2 identical over 8 bases. Germline V gene data show CDR1 as LNHDA and CDR2 as SQIVND (reference sequence). With V trimmed by 4 bases and J by 4 bases, 6 bases remained unmatched. The CDR3 spans 15 residues. The CDR3, as DNA: TGTGCCAGTAGTAGGGGCGGGGGGTTATACAATGAGCAGTTCTTC. Its translation is CASSRGGGLYNEQFF. Together with reference TRBV19 and TRBJ2-1, the CDR3 gives the full variable domain: DGGITQSPKYLFRKEGQNVTLSCEQNLNHDAMYWYRQDPGQGLRLIYYSQIVNDFQKGDIAEGYSVSREKKESFPLTVTSAQKNPTAFYLCASSRGGGLYNEQFFGPGTRLTVL.

The genes are TRBV7-8 and TRBJ1-5; 9 nucleotides align to TRBD1. Germline assignment: CDR1 SGHVS and CDR2 FQNEAQ. The CDR3 totals 15 residues. The V and J ends lost 5 bases and 5 bases, in that order; junction bases with no gene match: 7. As DNA, the CDR3 is TGTGCCAGCAGCCCTCGGGACAGGGAGCATCAGCCCCAGCATTTT. This translates into CASSPRDREHQPQHF.

This chain links TRBV19 with TRBJ1-4; D unclear. This CDR3 is built from 13 residues. Trimming stripped 6 bases from V and 10 bases from J, with 15 bases between. CDR1 LNHDA and CDR2 SQIVND come from the germline V gene (reference sequence). The CDR3 protein is CASRNQSPPKLFF. The CDR3 DNA reads TGTGCCAGTAGAAACCAGAGTCCTCCAAAACTGTTTTTT.

The chain carries TRBV30 and TRBJ1-5, with 8 bases that match TRBD1. The V gene end was trimmed by 0 bases and the J gene end by 4 bases; junction bases not matched to a gene: 11. This CDR3 is 17 amino acids long. Per germline, CDR1 GTSNPN and CDR2 SVGIG (reference sequence). CDR3 DNA: TGTGCCTGGAGTGTACCCGGACAGGGTGATTTAAATCAGCCCCAGCATTTT. Protein: CAWSVPGQGDLNQPQHF.

The rearrangement links TRBV20-1 to TRBJ1-2; D is unclear. CDR1 and CDR2 from the germline V gene are DFQATT and SNEGSKA (reference sequence). Trimming removed 5 bases from V and 5 bases from J, with 6 bases in between. The CDR3 totals 10 residues. This CDR3 is CSAWEYGYTF. The CDR3 DNA sequence: TGCAGTGCTTGGGAATATGGCTACACCTTC.

The V call is TRBV27, the J call TRBJ2-7; 10 bases are shared with TRBD1. CDR1 is MNHEY and CDR2 is SMNVEV in the germline V gene (reference sequence). Trimming at V came to 5 bases and at J to 4 bases, leaving 8 bases not matched to a gene. There are 15 residues in the CDR3. CDR3 sequence (DNA): TGTGCCAGCAGTCCGTCCGGGACAGGGGTGTACGAGCAGTACTTC. It translates to CASSPSGTGVYEQYF.

The chain employs TRBV9 and TRBJ2-3, with no clear D. Trimming cost V 4 bases and J 4 bases, with 10 bases left between them. The CDR3 spans 13 residues. Germline CDR1 is SGDLS and CDR2 is YYNGEE. For the CDR3, the DNA is TGTGCCAGCAGCTTCACCCCGTCAGATACGCAGTATTTT. Its translation: CASSFTPSDTQYF.

This chain joins TRBV9 and TRBJ1-2, with D tentatively TRBD1 (5 bases). Trimming took 4 bases from V and 1 from J, leaving 14 bases between them. The CDR3 spans 15 residues. The germline V gene has CDR1 SGDLS and CDR2 YYNGEE. In DNA, the CDR3 is TGTGCCAGCAGCCCCCAGAGCAGGGTTAACTATGGCTACACCTTC. This encodes CASSPQSRVNYGYTF.

The chain has TRBV11-1 and TRBJ1-1; 7 nucleotides agree with TRBD1. Germline CDR1 and CDR2: SGHAT and FQDESV (reference sequence). This CDR3 is built from 14 residues. Losses at the gene ends were 5 bases for V and 3 bases for J; bases not matched to a gene: 6. The CDR3 protein is CASSVTGVDTEAFF. The CDR3 DNA follows: TGTGCCAGCAGCGTCACAGGGGTCGACACTGAAGCTTTCTTT.

The chain combines TRBV7-2 with TRBJ1-2, with D perhaps TRBD1 (6 bases). The CDR3 extends over 13 amino acids. Deletions cut 5 bases from V and 5 bases from J, with 12 bases between. Per the germline V gene, CDR1 is SGHTA and CDR2 is FQGNSA. CDR3 DNA sequence: TGTGCCAGCAGCGCCGGGACACTATATGGCTACACCTTC. It is translated as CASSAGTLYGYTF. Using reference TRBV7-2 and TRBJ1-2 for the parts outside the CDR3, the full variable domain is GAGVSQSPSNKVTEKGKDVELRCDPISGHTALYWYRQSLGQGLEFLIYFQGNSAPDKSGLPSDRFSAERTGGSVSTLTIQRTQQEDSAVYLCASSAGTLYGYTFGSGTRLTVV.